These T cell receptor gamma chains were read from a single sample in a study of Vδ1+ human thymocytes. TCRdb re-analyzed the multiplex PCR reads via CATT. This table holds 25,000 to 35,000 gamma-chain clones, roughly 20% found once. The sequenced material came from Vdelta1+ gamma-delta thymocytes from the thymus. The receptor source for this set is a boy in the first two years of life who had congenital heart surgery. Each CDR3 is given with its conserved first and last residue. Size values are once, few and many counts, or a class for expanded clones, and some rows have none.

>TRGJ1/TRGJ2|.|TRGV9
TGTGCCTTGTGGGAGTTGATGGCCAGTTATAAGAAACTCTTT
CALWELMASYKKLF
>TRGJ1/TRGJ2|.|TRGV4
TGTGCCACCTGGGATGGGCTCGGTTATAAGAAACTCTTT
CATWDGLGYKKLF
>TRGJ1/TRGJ2|.|TRGV9
TGTGCCTTGTGGGAGGTCCACAAGAAACTCTTT
CALWEVHKKLF
>TRGJ1/TRGJ2|few|TRGV4
TGTGCCACCTGGGATAGTATCCCCCTTGAGAAACTCTTT
CATWDSIPLEKLF
>TRGJ1/TRGJ2|few|TRGV2
TGTGCCACCTGGGACGGGCAAGAAGAGAAGAAACTCTTT
CATWDGQEEKKLF
>TRGJP2|.|TRGV8
TGTGCCACCTGGGATGATAGTAGTGATTGGATCAAGACGTTT
CATWDDSSDWIKTF
>TRGJ1/TRGJ2|.|TRGV3
TGTGCCACCTGGGAGGATAGATGGTATAAGAAACTCTTT
CATWEDRWYKKLF
>TRGJP1|.|TRGV4
TGTGCCACCTGGGATGAGACCACTGGTTGGTTCAAGATATTT
CATWDETTGWFKIF
>TRGJP2|.|TRGV5
TGTGCCACCTGGGACGGTATTAGTGATTGGATCAAGACGTTT
CATWDGISDWIKTF
>TRGJ1/TRGJ2|.|TRGV3
TGTGCCACCTGGGACAGGCCGGCGAATTATTATAAGAAACTCTTT
CATWDRPANYYKKLF
>TRGJ1/TRGJ2|.|TRGV5
TGTGCCACCTGGGACAGAGCCCAGAATTATTATAAGAAACTCTTT
CATWDRAQNYYKKLF
>TRGJP2|few|TRGV8
TGTGCCACCTGGGATAATCCTCAGTATAGTAGTGATTGGATCAAGACGTTT
CATWDNPQYSSDWIKTF
>TRGJP2|few|TRGV2
TGTGCCACCTGGGAGCCACATAGTAGTGATTGGATCAAGACGTTT
CATWEPHSSDWIKTF
>TRGJ1/TRGJ2|few|TRGV5
TGTGCCACCTGGGGGGAATATTATAAGAAACTCTTT
CATWGEYYKKLF
>TRGJ1/TRGJ2|.|TRGV4
TGTGCCACCTGGGATGATGTCAATTATAAGAAACTCTTT
CATWDDVNYKKLF
>TRGJ1/TRGJ2|.|TRGV4
TGTGCCACCTGGGATGGCCAGGGGGGCTATTATAAGAAACTCTTT
CATWDGQGGYYKKLF
>TRGJ1/TRGJ2|few|TRGV9
TGTGCCTTGTGGGCCACTAATTATTATAAGAAACTCTTT
CALWATNYYKKLF
>TRGJ1/TRGJ2|few|TRGV2
TGTGCCACCTGGGACGGGCCCAAATATAAGAAACTCTTT
CATWDGPKYKKLF
>TRGJ1/TRGJ2|.|TRGV4
TGTGCCACCTGGGATAGGGTGGGGAAACTCTTT
CATWDRVGKLF
>TRGJP2|few|TRGV3
TGTGCCACCTGGGACAGTTTTCCCACGGGTAGTGATTGGATCAAGACGTTT
CATWDSFPTGSDWIKTF
>TRGJ1/TRGJ2|few|TRGV9
TGTGCCTTGTGGGAGGTGAAGGGTTATTATAAGAAACTCTTT
CALWEVKGYYKKLF
>TRGJ1/TRGJ2|.|TRGV5
TGTGCCACCTGGGACGTCACTAAGAAACTCTTT
CATWDVTKKLF
>TRGJ1/TRGJ2|medium-sized|TRGV8
TGTGCCACCTGGGATTGGTATTATAAGAAACTCTTT
CATWDWYYKKLF
>TRGJ1/TRGJ2|few|TRGV9
TGTGCCTTGTGGGAGGTGCCTGTCGTCGATTATAAGAAACTCTTT
CALWEVPVVDYKKLF
>TRGJ1/TRGJ2|few|TRGV9
TGTGCCTTGTGGGTTAAGAAACTCTTT
CALWVKKLF
>TRGJ1/TRGJ2|once|TRGV3
TGTGCCACCTGGGACAGGCCTAGCATATCGGATTATAAGAAACTCTTT
CATWDRPSISDYKKLF
>TRGJP1|few|TRGV8
TGTGCCACCTGGGATCTGGGCACTGGTTGGTTCAAGATATTT
CATWDLGTGWFKIF
>TRGJ1/TRGJ2|few|TRGV4
TGTGCCACCTGGGCCAAACAGGAGAAACTCTTT
CATWAKQEKLF
>TRGJ1/TRGJ2|few|TRGV3
TGTGCCGCTCGACATGATAAGAAACTCTTT
CAARHDKKLF
>TRGJP2|few|TRGV9
TGTGCCTTGTGGGAGGTGCAGGGTAGTAGTGATTGGATCAAGACGTTT
CALWEVQGSSDWIKTF
>TRGJP1|few|TRGV8
TGCGCCACCTGGGGCACTGGTTGGTTCAAGATATTT
CATWGTGWFKIF
>TRGJP|.|TRGV9
TGTGCCTTGTGGACCCTCCGAGAGTTGGGCAAAAAAATCAAGGTATTT
CALWTLRELGKKIKVF
>TRGJP2|.|TRGV9
TGTGCCTTGTGGGTTCAGAGAAATTGGATCAAGACGTTT
CALWVQRNWIKTF
>TRGJ1/TRGJ2|few|TRGV9
TGTGCCTTGTGGGTCTGGGATTATAAGAAACTCTTT
CALWVWDYKKLF
>TRGJP2|.|TRGV9
TGTGCCTTGTGGGAGGACACCGAACTGACCGGATTTAGTAGTGATTGGATCAAGACGTTT
CALWEDTELTGFSSDWIKTF
>TRGJ1/TRGJ2|few|TRGV4
TGTGCCACCTGGTGGTCGTATGATAAGAAACTCTTT
CATWWSYDKKLF
>TRGJP1|.|TRGV9
TGTGCCCTGTGGGTATATACCACTGGTTGGTTCAAGATATTT
CALWVYTTGWFKIF
>TRGJ1/TRGJ2|.|TRGV9
TGTGCCTTGTGGGAGGTGCACTCGAATTATTATAAGAAACTCTTT
CALWEVHSNYYKKLF
>TRGJ1/TRGJ2|few|TRGV8
TGTGCCACCTGGGATTTGGGTAAGAAACTCTTT
CATWDLGKKLF
>TRGJP2|.|TRGV5
TGTGCCACCTGGGACGAGGGTGATTGGATCAAGACGTTT
CATWDEGDWIKTF
>TRGJ1/TRGJ2|.|TRGV8
TGTGCCACCTGGGATAGCTCGGCTTATAAGAAACTCTTT
CATWDSSAYKKLF
>TRGJP2|.|TRGV8
TGTGCCACCTGGGGACCTTCTTATAGTAGTGATTGGATCAAGACGTTT
CATWGPSYSSDWIKTF
>TRGJ1/TRGJ2|.|TRGV4
TGTGCCACCTGGGCCCCTTTTGGTTATAAGAAACTCTTT
CATWAPFGYKKLF
>TRGJ1/TRGJ2|.|TRGV4
TGTGCCACCTGGGTGTTGGGGGGGGCATATTATAAGAAACTCTTT
CATWVLGGAYYKKLF
>TRGJ1/TRGJ2|few|TRGV4
TGTGCCACCTGGGTAAGGCTTTATAAGAAACTCTTT
CATWVRLYKKLF
>TRGJ1/TRGJ2|.|TRGV3
TGTGCCACCTGGGACAGGCCGGGAATTTTTGGTTATAAGAAACTCTTT
CATWDRPGIFGYKKLF
>TRGJ1/TRGJ2|.|TRGV4
TGTGCCACCTGGGATGGGCCGTTTTATAAGAAACTCTTT
CATWDGPFYKKLF
>TRGJ1/TRGJ2|few|TRGV9
TGTGCCTTGTGGGAGGTGACACTCTTT
CALWEVTLF